Following are 22 T cell receptor beta chains from one sample sequenced in a study of T cells after yellow fever vaccination. One entry per CDR3 protein results from TCRdb running MiXCR on the 5' RACE reads. The data show almost 600,000 distinct CDR3 sequences, roughly 14% seen once. Material: PBMCs, obtained on the day of the yellow fever booster vaccination. All receptors come from a man younger than 45 who received the YFV17D yellow fever vaccine.

The J gene is TRBJ2-7, the V gene TRBV13; 8 bases fit TRBD1. The CDR3 runs 14 residues. V dropped 6 bases and J dropped 9; count of bases not matched to a gene: 13. The germline gives CDR1 PRHDT, CDR2 FYEKMQ (reference sequence). CDR3 in amino acids: CASSGGQDPFGQYF. As DNA, the CDR3 is TGTGCCAGCAGTGGGGGACAGGACCCTTTCGGGCAGTACTTC.

This chain joins TRBV5-6 and TRBJ2-7; a possible D gene is TRBD1 (6 bases). V was trimmed by 6 bases and J by 0 bases, leaving 22 bases between them. This CDR3 has 17 amino acids. Germline V gives CDR1 SGHDT, CDR2 YYEEEE. The CDR3 sequence is CASTTDRTVLSSYEQYF. The CDR3 nucleotides are TGTGCCAGCACCACTGACCGGACAGTTCTGAGCTCCTACGAGCAGTACTTC.

There are a few counts of this clonotype. The chain combines TRBV4-3 with TRBJ2-7; 7 nucleotides match TRBD1. Germline V gene sequence: CDR1 LGHNA, CDR2 YSLEER. CDR3 size: 12 residues. V gave up 8 bases and J gave up 7 bases; unmatched junction bases: 8. CDR3 region: CASGTGVGEQYF. CDR3 DNA sequence: TGCGCCAGCGGTACAGGGGTAGGAGAGCAGTACTTC.

This clonotype was seen only a few times. The chain recombines TRBV10-3 with TRBJ2-7; 7 positions agree with TRBD2. Germline trimming cut 4 bases from V and 0 bases from J; bases unmatched to any gene: 9. Germline V gene data show CDR1 as ENHRY and CDR2 as SYGVKD. This CDR3 is 16 amino acids long. For the CDR3, the DNA is TGTGCCATCAGTGGCTCCGGGACTACTTACTCCTACGAGCAGTACTTC. Translated, it gives CAISGSGTTYSYEQYF.

This rearrangement joins TRBV6-1 to TRBJ1-3; perhaps TRBD1 as D (6 bases). With 6 bases removed from V and 3 bases from J, the gap between germline ends came to 9 bases. The CDR3 runs to 13 residues. Germline V gene sequence: CDR1 MNHNS, CDR2 SASEGT. In nucleotides, the CDR3 is TGTGCCAGCAGGCAGGACAGTGGAAACACCATATATTTT. This translates into CASRQDSGNTIYF.

The chain couples TRBV5-1 to TRBJ1-1, with TRBD1 identical over 7 bases. V lost 1 base, J lost 3 bases, and 3 bases stayed unmatched. The CDR3 is 14 residues long. Germline CDR1 is SGHRS and CDR2 is YFSETQ. The CDR3 spells CASSLSGGDTEAFF. In DNA form, the CDR3 reads TGCGCCAGCAGCTTGTCAGGGGGGGACACTGAAGCTTTCTTT.

The rearrangement links TRBV5-1 to TRBJ1-1; D ambiguous. The germline V gene encodes CDR1 SGHRS and CDR2 YFSETQ. The CDR3 loop spans 15 amino acids. V lost 2 bases and J lost 2, with 13 bases in between. The CDR3 DNA reads as TGCGCCAGCAGCTTCAATCCTGAGATAAACACTGAAGCTTTCTTT. Protein sequence: CASSFNPEINTEAFF.

The genes are TRBV19 and TRBJ2-1, with 11 bases matching TRBD2. Trimming cost V 1 base and J 9 bases; bases outside gene matches: 8. The CDR3 is 16 residues long. Germline CDR1 is LNHDA and CDR2 is SQIVND (reference sequence). The CDR3 sequence: CASSIVSGRAWGEQFF. DNA for the CDR3: TGTGCCAGTAGTATAGTTAGCGGGAGGGCCTGGGGTGAGCAGTTCTTC.

This clonotype was detected many times. CDR3 sequence: CASSRDRVNTDTQYF. DNA of the CDR3: TGTGCCAGCAGCCGGGACAGGGTTAACACAGATACGCAGTATTTT. The chain has TRBV6-7 and TRBJ2-3; 9 bases align to TRBD1. Being an ORF, TRBV6-7 has a function that is uncertain. J was trimmed by 2 bases and V by 6 bases; bases with no gene match: 6. The CDR3 has 15 amino acids.

This clonotype came up a few times. The chain uses TRBV5-4 and TRBJ1-6; D possibly corresponds to TRBD1 (5 bases). V was shortened by 0 bases and J by 7 bases, with 11 bases between the two germline ends. The CDR3 spans 15 residues. From germline, CDR1 is SGHNT and CDR2 YYREEE (reference sequence). CDR3 sequence (DNA): TGTGCCAGCAGCTTGGAACCGGGACCCAATTCACCCCTCCACTTT. This codes for CASSLEPGPNSPLHF.

This chain links TRBV27 with TRBJ2-2, with no clear D. Per the germline V gene, CDR1 is MNHEY and CDR2 is SMNVEV (reference sequence). V gave up 0 bases and J gave up 7 bases, with 6 bases separating them. The length of the CDR3 is 13 residues. The CDR3 coding sequence is TGTGCCAGCAGTTTATCGATCCGCGGGGAGCTGTTTTTT. Its translation: CASSLSIRGELFF.

This clonotype occurred a few times. The chain links TRBV28 to TRBJ2-5; no reliable D call. The CDR3 runs 15 residues. Germline CDR1 reads MDHEN; CDR2 reads SYDVKM. V lost 5 bases, J lost 1 base, and 14 bases lay in between. Here the CDR3 DNA reads TGTGCCAGCAGTCCCTCAACGGCCCTCCAAGAGACCCAGTACTTC. Its translation: CASSPSTALQETQYF.

This clonotype was seen a few times. This chain joins TRBV20-1 and TRBJ2-7; D not resolved. The CDR3 contains 13 residues. CDR1 is DFQATT, CDR2 SNEGSKA, per germline (reference sequence). The V end was cut by 3 bases, the J end by 7 bases, with 16 bases between. CDR3 sequence: CSASLPSTSEQYF. CDR3 coding DNA: TGCAGTGCTAGTCTACCTAGTACGTCGGAGCAGTACTTC.

The sample holds a few counts of this clonotype. This chain connects TRBV11-3 to TRBJ2-2; D is uncertain. CDR3 length: 12 residues. V gave up 10 bases and J gave up 6 bases, with 12 bases separating them. Germline V gives CDR1 SGHNT, CDR2 YENEEA. This CDR3 reads CATSRTAGELFF. The CDR3 coding sequence is TGTGCCACCTCTCGGACGGCCGGGGAGCTGTTTTTT. The full variable domain, rest sourced from reference TRBV11-3 and TRBJ2-2, is EAGVVQSPRYKIIEKKQPVAFWCNPISGHNTLYWYLQNLGQGPELLIRYENEEAVDDSQLPKDRFSAERLKGVDSTLKIQPAELGDSAVYLCATSRTAGELFFGEGSRLTVL.

The genes are TRBV29-1 and TRBJ2-7; D gene uncertain. Looked up from germline, CDR1 is SQVTM and CDR2 is ANQGSEA. The CDR3 totals 13 residues. Between the trimmed V and J ends, which lost 2 bases and 2 bases, there was a span of 10 bases. The CDR3 DNA reads as TGCAGCGTTGAATGGTCCGATCCCTACGAGCAGTACTTC. This gives the protein CSVEWSDPYEQYF.

This clonotype occurred a few times. The rearrangement links TRBV4-2 to TRBJ2-6; D is ambiguous. With 0 bases removed from V and 0 bases from J, the gap between germline ends came to 6 bases. The V gene's germline CDR1 is LGHNA and CDR2 YNFKEQ. The CDR3 has 16 residues. The CDR3 DNA reads as TGTGCCAGCAGCCAAGATCAAGCCTCTGGGGCCAACGTCCTGACTTTC. It yields the protein CASSQDQASGANVLTF.

The chain combines TRBV6-4 with TRBJ2-1; 7 nucleotides line up with TRBD2. V lost 4 bases and J lost 10; bases outside the gene matches: 13. Germline loops: CDR1 MRHNA, CDR2 SNTAGT. This CDR3 spans 15 amino acids. The CDR3 DNA reads TGTGCCAGCAGTGCCCTTGGCGGGAGCACGGGCGAGCAGTTCTTC. This encodes CASSALGGSTGEQFF.

This clonotype was seen more than once but under ten times. The V and J genes are TRBV9 and TRBJ2-1; 8 nucleotides agree with TRBD2. Germline-derived CDR1 and CDR2 are SGDLS and YYNGEE. Losses at the gene ends were 7 bases for V and 8 bases for J; bases not matched to a gene: 8. The CDR3 contains 13 residues. CDR3 region: CASGKRESYEQFF. As DNA, the CDR3 is TGTGCCAGCGGGAAGCGGGAGAGCTATGAGCAGTTCTTC.

This clonotype was seen a few times. This chain links TRBV20-1 with TRBJ1-1, with a weak D call TRBD1 (5 bases). Germline loops: CDR1 DFQATT, CDR2 SNEGSKA (reference sequence). V lost 3 bases and J 4 bases, leaving 9 bases between the germline ends. The CDR3 spans 12 residues. Here the CDR3 reads CSASLGVTEAFF. Written as DNA, the CDR3 is TGCAGTGCTAGTTTGGGGGTCACTGAAGCTTTCTTT.

This clonotype has more than one count but fewer than ten. The chain uses TRBV20-1 and TRBJ2-5; D is perhaps TRBD1 or TRBD2 (7 bases each). Trimming pared 6 bases from V and 7 bases from J, leaving 15 bases between. The CDR3 sequence is 12 residues long. Looked up from germline, CDR1 is DFQATT and CDR2 is SNEGSKA (reference sequence). The CDR3 spells CSAERRGGTQYF. In DNA form, the CDR3 reads TGCAGTGCCGAGCGCAGGGGGGGGACCCAGTACTTC.

This clonotype was detected a few times. The J gene is TRBJ2-6, the V gene TRBV7-6, with TRBD1 matching 9 bases. Per germline, CDR1 SGHVS and CDR2 FNYEAQ. After removal of 5 bases from V and 0 bases from J, the junction contained 11 bases not matched to a gene. This CDR3 is 19 amino acids long. The CDR3 sequence: CASSRRMGQGISGANVLTF. The CDR3 DNA sequence: TGTGCCAGCAGCCGAAGGATGGGACAGGGTATCTCTGGGGCCAACGTCCTGACTTTC.

This clonotype occurred a few times. The chain couples TRBV7-9 to TRBJ2-5, with TRBD1 as a possible D gene (6 bases). CDR3 length: 14 residues. CDR1 is SEHNR and CDR2 is FQNEAQ in the germline V gene (reference sequence). V lost 8 bases to trimming and J lost 4 bases, with 17 bases between them. CDR3 loop: CASGPSRGRETQYF. The DNA of the CDR3 is TGTGCCAGCGGACCTAGCAGGGGCCGAGAGACCCAGTACTTC.